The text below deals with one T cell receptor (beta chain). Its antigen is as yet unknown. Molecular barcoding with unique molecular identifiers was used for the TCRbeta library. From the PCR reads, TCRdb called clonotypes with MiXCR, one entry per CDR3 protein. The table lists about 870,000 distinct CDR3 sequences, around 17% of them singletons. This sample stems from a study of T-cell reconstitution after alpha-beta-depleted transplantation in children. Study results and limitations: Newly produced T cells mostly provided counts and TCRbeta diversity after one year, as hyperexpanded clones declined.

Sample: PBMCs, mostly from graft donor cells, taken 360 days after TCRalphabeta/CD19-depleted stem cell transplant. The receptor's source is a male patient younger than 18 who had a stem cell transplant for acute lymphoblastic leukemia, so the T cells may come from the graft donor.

DNA for the CDR3: TGTGCCAGCAGTTACTCGGGCGGCCCAGAGACCCAGTACTTC. Its protein product is CASSYSGGPETQYF. The genes are TRBV6-5 and TRBJ2-5; D remains unclear. The germline gives CDR1 MNHEY, CDR2 SVGAGI. V lost 0 bases and J lost 4, with 9 bases in between. The CDR3 length is 14 residues.